This T cell receptor (beta chain) is from a study of blood T cell dynamics during melanoma immunotherapy. Time point meaning: pre-treatment baseline. Trimming took 4 bases from V and 1 from J, leaving 12 bases between them. The CDR3 totals 16 residues. Germline CDR1 is SGDLS and CDR2 is YYNGEE. Here immunoSEQ multiplex PCR was the method, and the copy in TCRdb shows in-frame clones only, minus some. The sample has about 24,000 clones; roughly 85% are singletons. This receptor was obtained from a human donor with melanoma. Sequencing used blood, obtained from a patient treated with checkpoint blockade. The rearrangement links TRBV9 to TRBJ2-6, with a possible D match to TRBD1 (6 bases). The CDR3 coding sequence is TGTGCCAGCAGCTTAGGGGGTCTTTCTGGGGCCAACGTCCTGACTTTC. It codes for CASSLGGLSGANVLTF.